These T cell receptor beta chains were read from a single sample in a study of sequential checkpoint blockade in melanoma. Method: immunoSEQ multiplex PCR; TCRdb's copy keeps in-frame clones and lacks some. The sample holds around 34,000 clones, 82% seen once. This specimen consisted of CD8+ T cells sorted from blood (inferred from file names), obtained from a patient given nivolumab and ipilimumab in sequence. The origin of the receptors is a human donor with melanoma. Both conserved end residues are trimmed from each CDR3.

V | CDR3
TRBV4-2 | ASNPGGGSYEQY
TRBV5-1 | ASSLDQGASYEQY
TRBV28 | ASSLGLPYGYT
TRBV7-2 | ASSLALRLPYNEQF
TRBV9 | ASSVDRAGVRDEQF
TRBV7-8 | ASSQETSYNSPLH
TRBV9 | ASSAPTGGYT
TRBV28 | ASSFPGQAINQPQH
TRBV7-8 | ASSSSGTGFYGYT
TRBV7-9 | ASSETTGVNTEAF
TRBV28 | ASSLYNEQF
TRBV28 | ASSPSGQVYEQY
TRBV7-6 | ASSHQQGMKIEAF
TRBV9 | ASSVRDRVLTGELF
TRBV5-1 | ASSLTGQYLTPSGELF
TRBV28 | ASNTGGKLF
TRBV5-6 | ASSPGLVLHEQY
TRBV10-1 | ASREKTRDSSYEQY
TRBV7-3 | ASSPLAGGPYNEQF
TRBV19 | ATHRGRDSPLH
TRBV4-1 | ASSLRDSYEQY
TRBV5-6 | ASSSLRTGHKPQH
TRBV7-8 | ASSLGLIGTSGRAHYEQY
TRBV5-1 | ASSLRQGDSNQPQH
TRBV10-3 | AISESGANEKLF
TRBV6-1 | ASSSWDTSNYGYT
TRBV4-1 | ASSHLLGQHEQY
TRBV28 | ASRSGTSGFYNEQF
TRBV5-8 | ASSFYTKPNYGYT
TRBV28 | ASSPGQIYEQY
TRBV6-1 | ASSELRGGNQPQH
TRBV7-9 | ASSPVLRTD
TRBV6-1 | ASRGTSGDSYEQY
TRBV4-3 | ASSQEAGAYEQY
TRBV5-4 | ASSFQSGGAYEQY
TRBV6-1 | ASSEARAGRPISYEQY
TRBV10-3 | AISESMGTHYEQY
TRBV7-2 | ASSGRLDPRQETQY
TRBV5-6 | ASSPTSGSSYEQY
TRBV4-3 | ASSQDRSSGRYEQY
TRBV11-3 | ASSWGQGTTYEQY